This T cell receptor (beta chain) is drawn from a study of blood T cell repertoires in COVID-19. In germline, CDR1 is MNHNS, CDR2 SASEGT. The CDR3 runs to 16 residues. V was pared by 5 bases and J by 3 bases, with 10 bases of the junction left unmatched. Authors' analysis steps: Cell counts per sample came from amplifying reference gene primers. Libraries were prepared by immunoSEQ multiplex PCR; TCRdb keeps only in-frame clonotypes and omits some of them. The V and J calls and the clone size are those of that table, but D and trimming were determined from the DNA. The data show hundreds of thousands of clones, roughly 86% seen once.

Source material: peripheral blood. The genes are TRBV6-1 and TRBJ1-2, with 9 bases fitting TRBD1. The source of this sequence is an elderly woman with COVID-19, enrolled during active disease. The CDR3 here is CASSKGTGSNDYGYTF. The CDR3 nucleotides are TGTGCCAGCAGTAAAGGGACAGGGAGCAACGACTATGGCTACACCTTC.